This TCR beta chain stems from a study of blood T cell repertoires in COVID-19. Study context: PBMCs, B-cell-depleted T cells, or T cells were the source of the cDNA or gDNA that made up the material.

This study enrolled people aged about 18 to 100 from about two dozen US geographic areas. Categorization into cohorts depended on clinical history that participants reported. Deletions cut 7 bases from V and 6 bases from J, with 18 bases between. The length of the CDR3 is 15 residues. Germline loops: CDR1 LNHDA, CDR2 SQIVND (reference sequence). The data were produced by immunoSEQ multiplex PCR, yet TCRdb's version contains in-frame clones alone and is incomplete. This table holds under 350,000 clones, 80% to 90% found once. The specimen sequenced was PBMCs or T cells enriched from blood (not recorded which). The chain links TRBV19 to TRBJ2-2, with D possibly TRBD1 on 6 matching bases. The source is a woman aged 40 to 50 with acute COVID-19. For the CDR3, the DNA is TGTGCCAGTAACATCCGGACAGCCGGAGCCGGGGAGCTGTTTTTT. This sequence encodes CASNIRTAGAGELFF.